This entry is about one TCR beta chain. Antigen: not known. These data originate in a study of T cell repertoires in cytomegalovirus infection. For the study at large: Recently described HLA-C-restricted plus well-studied HLA-B-restricted CMV epitopes were used. Regarding the study as a whole: HLA-C-restricted, CMV-specific TCR beta clonotypes were dominant ex vivo.

V dropped 1 base and J dropped 7 bases, with 7 bases sitting between them. Per germline, CDR1 LNHDA and CDR2 SQIVND (reference sequence). CDR3 length: 12 amino acids. TCRdb re-derived calls from the reads in MiXCR, one entry per CDR3 protein. Among about 69,000 distinct CDR3 sequences, about 27% were seen once, and the ten largest hold roughly 60%. This material consisted of CD8+ T cells from cultured PBMCs, taken from culture after CMV antigen stimulation. This TCR derives from a human donor in good health (CMV status not recorded). Some clones in this sample may be carry-over from other donors' samples. The chain couples TRBV19 to TRBJ1-1; possible D gene TRBD1, 5 bases. CDR3 nucleotide sequence: TGTGCCAGTAGTATAGGGGGGATTGAAGCTTTCTTT. It encodes CASSIGGIEAFF.